Here is one T cell receptor beta chain with its context. What it recognizes is unknown. Some clones are missing from TCRdb's copy, which holds only in-frame ones; the method was immunoSEQ multiplex PCR. Of about 180,000 clones listed, around 90% are singletons. The data derive from a study of T cell responses to AZD1222 COVID-19 vaccine. The study's findings and limits: Breadth and depth of Spike-specific TCRs rose after two AZD1222 doses.

The length of the CDR3 is 15 residues. Germline-derived CDR1 and CDR2 are MNHEY and SVGEGT. Between the trimmed V and J ends, which lost 4 bases and 0 bases, there was a span of 10 bases. Combined were second doses at about 4 or about 12 weeks. The sequencing used peripheral blood, collected 28 days after the second AZD1222 dose. This receptor was obtained from an adult who received the AZD1222 COVID-19 vaccine. V gene TRBV6-2 or TRBV6-3 combines with J gene TRBJ1-3, with a possible D match to TRBD1 (5 bases). CDR3 in amino acids: CASSLGPYSGNTIYF. CDR3 sequence (DNA): TGTGCCAGCAGTTTGGGGCCCTACTCTGGAAACACCATATATTTT.